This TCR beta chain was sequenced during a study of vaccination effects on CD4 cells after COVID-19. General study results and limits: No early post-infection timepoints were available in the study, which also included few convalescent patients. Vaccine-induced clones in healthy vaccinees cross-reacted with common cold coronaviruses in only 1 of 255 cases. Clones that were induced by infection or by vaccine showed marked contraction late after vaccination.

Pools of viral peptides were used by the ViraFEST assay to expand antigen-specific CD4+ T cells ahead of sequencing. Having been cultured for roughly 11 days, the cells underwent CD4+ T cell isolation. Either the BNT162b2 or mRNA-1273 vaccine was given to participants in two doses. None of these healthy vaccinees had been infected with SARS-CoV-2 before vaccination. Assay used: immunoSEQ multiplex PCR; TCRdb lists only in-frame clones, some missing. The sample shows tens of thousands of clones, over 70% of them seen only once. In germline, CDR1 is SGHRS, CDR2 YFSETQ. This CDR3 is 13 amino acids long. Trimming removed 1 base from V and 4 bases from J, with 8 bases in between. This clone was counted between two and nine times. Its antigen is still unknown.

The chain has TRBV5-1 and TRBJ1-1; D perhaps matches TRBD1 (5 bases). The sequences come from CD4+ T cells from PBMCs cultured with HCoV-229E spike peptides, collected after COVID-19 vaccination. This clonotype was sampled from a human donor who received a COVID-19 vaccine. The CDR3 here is CASSLWGLTEAFF. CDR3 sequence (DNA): TGCGCCAGCAGCTTGTGGGGACTCACTGAAGCTTTCTTT.